The text below deals with one T cell receptor beta chain. Its antigen remains unknown. The V gene end was trimmed by 5 bases and the J gene end by 2 bases; junction bases not matched to a gene: 8. Looked up from germline, CDR1 is LGHNA and CDR2 is YSLEER. The CDR3 is made up of 15 amino acids. The sample comes from a study of blood T cells in healthy people across ages. Findings and limits, study-wide: Estimated diversity that came from one million T cells was considered an underestimate.

Together with a sample-barcoded 5' primer, a J-beta primer mix was included in a second PCR lasting about 7 to 11 cycles. The template-switch adaptor was a 5' adaptor with 12 random nucleotides. It tagged each cDNA molecule. In TCRdb, the 5' RACE reads were re-called with MiXCR into one record per CDR3 protein. The sample has 800,000 to 900,000 distinct CDR3 sequences; around two thirds are singletons. Sequencing input: blood. The TCR sequence derives from a man younger than 45 in good health. This sequence joins TRBV4-3 and TRBJ2-5; 7 bases align to TRBD1. CDR3 residues: CASSVNRGIQETQYF. The DNA of the CDR3 is TGCGCCAGCAGCGTTAACAGGGGTATACAAGAGACCCAGTACTTC.